This TCR beta chain was recorded in a study of control samples from healthy donors and cancer patients. Sequencing was performed with immunoSEQ multiplex PCR; in TCRdb, only in-frame clones are kept and a portion is missing. The profile covers some 130,000 clones, with 88% appearing a single time and around 10% taken by the ten largest. CDR3 length: 12 residues. V lost 7 bases and J 8 bases, leaving 15 bases between the germline ends. The source is a woman aged 25-40 years in good health. Sequenced: blood. The rearrangement links TRBV5-7 to TRBJ1-2; unclear D gene. TRBV5-7 falls under the ORF class, with uncertain function. The CDR3 protein is CASPTPVGGYTF. CDR3 nucleotides: TGTGCCAGCCCCACCCCCGTTGGCGGCTACACCTTC.